Listed below are T cell receptor beta chains from one sample, sequenced in a study of low-dose radiotherapy and immunotherapy resistance in tumors. In TCRdb, the reads were re-called with MiXCR into one record per CDR3 protein. The sample carries roughly 100,000 distinct CDR3 sequences, 20% to 25% recorded once. Material: PBMCs, obtained after low-dose radiotherapy plus immunotherapy. All receptors come from a female donor with ovarian cancer. CDR3s include the opening cysteine and the closing phenylalanine or tryptophan. D genes are given only for firm matches. The size field is filled for only some rows; it gives once, few, many or a size class.

CDR3aa: CASSRTSGPGLGRELFF; CDR3nt: TGTGCCAGTAGTCGGACTAGCGGGCCGGGGTTGGGGAGGGAGCTGTTTTTT; v_gene: TRBV19; abundance: many; j_gene: TRBJ2-2; d_gene: TRBD2
CDR3aa: CSAIQGASLYEQYF; CDR3nt: TGCAGTGCTATACAGGGGGCCTCTCTCTACGAGCAGTACTTC; v_gene: TRBV20-1; abundance: many; j_gene: TRBJ2-7; d_gene: TRBD1
CDR3aa: CASSTTTGLAGNTGELFF; CDR3nt: TGTGCCAGCAGCACGACGACCGGACTAGCGGGGAACACCGGGGAGCTGTTTTTT; v_gene: TRBV28; abundance: many; j_gene: TRBJ2-2; d_gene: TRBD2
CDR3aa: CASSPGQGSYNEQFF; CDR3nt: TGTGCCAGCAGCCCGGGACAGGGGTCCTACAATGAGCAGTTCTTC; v_gene: TRBV5-1; abundance: many; j_gene: TRBJ2-1; d_gene: TRBD1
CDR3aa: CASRSPREQYF; CDR3nt: TGTGCCAGCAGATCCCCCCGCGAGCAGTACTTC; v_gene: TRBV28; abundance: many; j_gene: TRBJ2-7; d_gene: NA
CDR3aa: CASSFPQGLNTEAFF; CDR3nt: TGTGCCAGCAGTTTTCCCCAGGGACTGAACACTGAAGCTTTCTTT; v_gene: TRBV28; abundance: many; j_gene: TRBJ1-1; d_gene: NA
CDR3aa: CATSDPLGTGGIDTQYF; CDR3nt: TGTGCCACCAGTGACCCTTTAGGGACAGGGGGCATCGATACGCAGTATTTT; v_gene: TRBV24-1; abundance: NA; j_gene: TRBJ2-3; d_gene: TRBD1
CDR3aa: CASSYNRGPYEQYF; CDR3nt: TGTGCCAGCAGCTACAACAGGGGCCCCTACGAGCAGTACTTC; v_gene: TRBV13; abundance: many; j_gene: TRBJ2-7; d_gene: TRBD1
CDR3aa: CAWGGDRRNTGELFF; CDR3nt: TGTGCCTGGGGGGGGGACAGGAGGAACACCGGGGAGCTGTTTTTT; v_gene: TRBV30; abundance: few; j_gene: TRBJ2-2; d_gene: NA
CDR3aa: CASSLQLAGKETQYF; CDR3nt: TGTGCCAGTAGCCTCCAACTAGCGGGAAAAGAGACCCAGTACTTC; v_gene: TRBV19; abundance: many; j_gene: TRBJ2-5; d_gene: TRBD2
CDR3aa: CASSLGFQGVHNEQFF; CDR3nt: TGCGCCAGCAGCTTGGGGTTCCAGGGGGTCCACAATGAGCAGTTCTTC; v_gene: TRBV5-1; abundance: NA; j_gene: TRBJ2-1; d_gene: TRBD1
CDR3aa: CATRLATSTDTQYF; CDR3nt: TGTGCCACTCGACTAGCTACGAGCACAGATACGCAGTATTTT; v_gene: TRBV2; abundance: many; j_gene: TRBJ2-3; d_gene: TRBD2
CDR3aa: CAISESLTGVSYEQYF; CDR3nt: TGTGCCATCAGTGAGTCCCTCACAGGGGTCTCCTACGAGCAGTACTTC; v_gene: TRBV10-3; abundance: many; j_gene: TRBJ2-7; d_gene: TRBD1
CDR3aa: CASMDRGYYEQYF; CDR3nt: TGTGCCAGTATGGACAGGGGTTACTACGAGCAGTACTTC; v_gene: TRBV19; abundance: many; j_gene: TRBJ2-7; d_gene: TRBD1
CDR3aa: CASSLIGGAGESFF; CDR3nt: TGTGCCAGCAGTTTAATCGGTGGGGCAGGGGAGTCTTTCTTT; v_gene: TRBV27; abundance: many; j_gene: TRBJ1-1; d_gene: NA
CDR3aa: CASSPDREGPEAFF; CDR3nt: TGTGCCAGCAGTCCGGACAGGGAAGGTCCTGAAGCTTTCTTT; v_gene: TRBV28; abundance: few; j_gene: TRBJ1-1; d_gene: TRBD1
CDR3aa: CASSDYGIVGSNQPQHF; CDR3nt: TGTGCCAGCAGTGATTATGGTATAGTAGGTAGCAATCAGCCCCAGCATTTT; v_gene: TRBV6-2/TRBV6-3; abundance: many; j_gene: TRBJ1-5; d_gene: NA
CDR3aa: CASSVIAASTEAFF; CDR3nt: TGTGCCAGCAGCGTAATAGCGGCATCCACTGAAGCTTTCTTT; v_gene: TRBV9; abundance: NA; j_gene: TRBJ1-1; d_gene: NA
CDR3aa: CASSKRNQPQHF; CDR3nt: TGTGCCAGCAGTAAGAGAAATCAGCCCCAGCATTTT; v_gene: TRBV6-5; abundance: NA; j_gene: TRBJ1-5; d_gene: NA
CDR3aa: CGSSWEGTDTQYF; CDR3nt: TGCGGGTCCTCATGGGAAGGCACAGATACGCAGTATTTT; v_gene: TRBV29-1; abundance: many; j_gene: TRBJ2-3; d_gene: NA
CDR3aa: CASSYGVGGNTGELFF; CDR3nt: TGTGCCAGCAGTTACGGGGTGGGAGGGAACACCGGGGAGCTGTTTTTT; v_gene: TRBV6-6; abundance: many; j_gene: TRBJ2-2; d_gene: NA
CDR3aa: CASSLNPSGVSYEQYF; CDR3nt: TGTGCCAGCAGCTTAAATCCTAGCGGGGTCTCCTACGAGCAGTACTTC; v_gene: TRBV7-3; abundance: many; j_gene: TRBJ2-7; d_gene: TRBD2
CDR3aa: CASSSRLAGVTGELFF; CDR3nt: TGTGCCAGCAGCTCCAGACTAGCGGGAGTCACCGGGGAGCTGTTTTTT; v_gene: TRBV11-3; abundance: many; j_gene: TRBJ2-2; d_gene: TRBD2
CDR3aa: CASSVMGRDTEAFF; CDR3nt: TGTGCCAGCTCAGTAATGGGTAGGGACACTGAAGCTTTCTTT; v_gene: TRBV18; abundance: many; j_gene: TRBJ1-1; d_gene: NA
CDR3aa: CASSLGYGVKTLNTEAFF; CDR3nt: TGCGCCAGCAGCTTGGGTTATGGTGTCAAAACCCTGAACACTGAAGCTTTCTTT; v_gene: TRBV5-1; abundance: many; j_gene: TRBJ1-1; d_gene: NA
CDR3aa: CASSSSGTSSDTQYF; CDR3nt: TGTGCCAGCAGTTCCAGCGGGACTAGTTCAGATACGCAGTATTTT; v_gene: TRBV11-2; abundance: many; j_gene: TRBJ2-3; d_gene: TRBD2
CDR3aa: CASRPTGISSGNTIYF; CDR3nt: TGTGCCAGCAGACCGACAGGGATAAGCTCTGGAAACACCATATATTTT; v_gene: TRBV2; abundance: few; j_gene: TRBJ1-3; d_gene: TRBD1
CDR3aa: CASGNPNQPQHF; CDR3nt: TGTGCCAGTGGTAACCCGAATCAGCCCCAGCATTTT; v_gene: TRBV27; abundance: many; j_gene: TRBJ1-5; d_gene: NA
CDR3aa: CASSPSGGGPYEQYF; CDR3nt: TGCGCCAGCAGCCCCTCCGGGGGGGGCCCCTACGAGCAGTACTTC; v_gene: TRBV5-1; abundance: many; j_gene: TRBJ2-7; d_gene: TRBD2
CDR3aa: CASSEALRVQPQHF; CDR3nt: TGTGCCAGCAGTGAAGCGTTACGAGTTCAGCCCCAGCATTTT; v_gene: TRBV2; abundance: many; j_gene: TRBJ1-5; d_gene: NA
CDR3aa: CSARSPVTGDQPQHF; CDR3nt: TGCAGTGCTAGATCCCCCGTGACAGGCGATCAGCCCCAGCATTTT; v_gene: TRBV20-1; abundance: many; j_gene: TRBJ1-5; d_gene: NA
CDR3aa: CATSDPGTAAYNEQFF; CDR3nt: TGTGCCACCAGTGATCCCGGGACAGCAGCCTACAATGAGCAGTTCTTC; v_gene: TRBV24-1; abundance: NA; j_gene: TRBJ2-1; d_gene: TRBD1
CDR3aa: CATLGGESEKLFF; CDR3nt: TGTGCCACTCTGGGGGGTGAAAGTGAAAAACTGTTTTTT; v_gene: TRBV6-6; abundance: many; j_gene: TRBJ1-4; d_gene: NA
CDR3aa: CASSPPGQGIYNEQFF; CDR3nt: TGTGCCAGCTCACCCCCGGGACAGGGAATCTACAATGAGCAGTTCTTC; v_gene: TRBV18; abundance: few; j_gene: TRBJ2-1; d_gene: TRBD1
CDR3aa: CASSRRDTEAFF; CDR3nt: TGTGCCAGCTCTCGGAGAGACACTGAAGCTTTCTTT; v_gene: TRBV18; abundance: many; j_gene: TRBJ1-1; d_gene: NA
CDR3aa: CASSVVVSDTQYF; CDR3nt: TGTGCCAGCAGCGTAGTAGTCTCAGATACGCAGTATTTT; v_gene: TRBV9; abundance: many; j_gene: TRBJ2-3; d_gene: NA
CDR3aa: CSATGDGADTQYF; CDR3nt: TGCAGCGCAACGGGGGATGGGGCAGATACGCAGTATTTT; v_gene: TRBV29-1; abundance: many; j_gene: TRBJ2-3; d_gene: NA
CDR3aa: CSAQRTQPRSTEAFF; CDR3nt: TGCAGTGCCCAGAGGACACAACCTAGGAGCACTGAAGCTTTCTTT; v_gene: TRBV20-1; abundance: many; j_gene: TRBJ1-1; d_gene: NA
CDR3aa: CSATAGWTGSYEQYF; CDR3nt: TGCAGCGCCACCGCGGGTTGGACAGGGTCCTACGAGCAGTACTTC; v_gene: TRBV29-1; abundance: many; j_gene: TRBJ2-7; d_gene: TRBD1
CDR3aa: CSVTTSGSWNEQFF; CDR3nt: TGCAGCGTGACGACTAGCGGGAGTTGGAATGAGCAGTTCTTC; v_gene: TRBV29-1; abundance: many; j_gene: TRBJ2-1; d_gene: TRBD2
CDR3aa: CASSRGTSGRAVTDTQYF; CDR3nt: TGTGCCAGCAGCCGAGGGACTAGCGGGAGGGCCGTTACAGATACGCAGTATTTT; v_gene: TRBV4-2; abundance: many; j_gene: TRBJ2-3; d_gene: TRBD2
CDR3aa: CASSTPTSGTSDPYEQYF; CDR3nt: TGTGCCAGCAGCACTCCAACTTCAGGGACTTCCGATCCGTACGAGCAGTACTTC; v_gene: TRBV9; abundance: many; j_gene: TRBJ2-7; d_gene: NA
CDR3aa: CSVEVRRGGRKKLFF; CDR3nt: TGCAGCGTTGAAGTGCGCAGGGGTGGTCGGAAAAAACTGTTTTTT; v_gene: TRBV29-1; abundance: NA; j_gene: TRBJ1-4; d_gene: NA
CDR3aa: CASSDMGGDEQFF; CDR3nt: TGTGCCAGCAGTGATATGGGAGGCGATGAGCAGTTCTTC; v_gene: TRBV6-1; abundance: many; j_gene: TRBJ2-1; d_gene: NA
CDR3aa: CVTEGKEETQYF; CDR3nt: TGTGTCACCGAGGGGAAGGAGGAGACCCAGTACTTC; v_gene: TRBV28; abundance: NA; j_gene: TRBJ2-5; d_gene: NA
CDR3aa: CASSLQGEGYEQYF; CDR3nt: TGTGCCAGCAGCTTACAGGGAGAGGGGTACGAGCAGTACTTC; v_gene: TRBV7-6; abundance: many; j_gene: TRBJ2-7; d_gene: NA
CDR3aa: CASSVAANYGYTF; CDR3nt: TGTGCCAGCAGCGTAGCTGCCAACTATGGCTACACCTTC; v_gene: TRBV9; abundance: many; j_gene: TRBJ1-2; d_gene: NA
CDR3aa: CAITGRLGTEAFF; CDR3nt: TGTGCCATCACGGGCAGGTTGGGCACTGAAGCTTTCTTT; v_gene: TRBV10-3; abundance: many; j_gene: TRBJ1-1; d_gene: NA
CDR3aa: CASRETGSDEQYF; CDR3nt: TGTGCCAGCAGGGAGACAGGGTCCGACGAGCAGTACTTC; v_gene: TRBV28; abundance: many; j_gene: TRBJ2-7; d_gene: TRBD1
CDR3aa: CASSQSFLSSSYEQYF; CDR3nt: TGTGCCAGCAGCCAAAGCTTTTTGAGTAGCTCCTACGAGCAGTACTTC; v_gene: TRBV27; abundance: many; j_gene: TRBJ2-7; d_gene: NA
CDR3aa: CSARTARGGRYNEQFF; CDR3nt: TGCAGTGCTAGAACCGCCCGTGGGGGGCGGTACAATGAGCAGTTCTTC; v_gene: TRBV20-1; abundance: many; j_gene: TRBJ2-1; d_gene: NA
CDR3aa: CAISVRVAETQYF; CDR3nt: TGTGCCATCAGCGTCAGGGTTGCAGAGACCCAGTACTTC; v_gene: TRBV10-3; abundance: NA; j_gene: TRBJ2-5; d_gene: NA
CDR3aa: CSVSTVGLEAFF; CDR3nt: TGCAGCGTCTCGACAGTGGGGCTTGAAGCTTTCTTT; v_gene: TRBV29-1; abundance: NA; j_gene: TRBJ1-1; d_gene: NA
CDR3aa: CASRGLAGGQVHEQYF; CDR3nt: TGTGCCAGCAGGGGACTAGCGGGGGGGCAGGTCCACGAGCAGTACTTC; v_gene: TRBV2; abundance: many; j_gene: TRBJ2-7; d_gene: TRBD2
CDR3aa: CASSATSGSDEQYF; CDR3nt: TGCGCCAGCAGCGCAACTAGCGGGAGCGACGAGCAGTACTTC; v_gene: TRBV5-1; abundance: many; j_gene: TRBJ2-7; d_gene: TRBD2
CDR3aa: CASSPTLGTWYF; CDR3nt: TGTGCCAGCTCACCGACGTTGGGGACTTGGTACTTC; v_gene: TRBV18; abundance: many; j_gene: TRBJ2-7; d_gene: NA
CDR3aa: CASSWRTAPGGYTF; CDR3nt: TGTGCCAGCAGTTGGAGGACAGCGCCTGGCGGCTACACCTTC; v_gene: TRBV12-3/TRBV12-4; abundance: few; j_gene: TRBJ1-2; d_gene: NA
CDR3aa: CSAAGGPQETQYF; CDR3nt: TGCAGTGCTGCGGGGGGACCTCAAGAGACCCAGTACTTC; v_gene: TRBV20-1; abundance: many; j_gene: TRBJ2-5; d_gene: TRBD2
CDR3aa: CASSLTGIAFF; CDR3nt: TGTGCCAGCAGCTTAACAGGGATCGCTTTCTTT; v_gene: TRBV12-3/TRBV12-4; abundance: many; j_gene: TRBJ1-1; d_gene: NA